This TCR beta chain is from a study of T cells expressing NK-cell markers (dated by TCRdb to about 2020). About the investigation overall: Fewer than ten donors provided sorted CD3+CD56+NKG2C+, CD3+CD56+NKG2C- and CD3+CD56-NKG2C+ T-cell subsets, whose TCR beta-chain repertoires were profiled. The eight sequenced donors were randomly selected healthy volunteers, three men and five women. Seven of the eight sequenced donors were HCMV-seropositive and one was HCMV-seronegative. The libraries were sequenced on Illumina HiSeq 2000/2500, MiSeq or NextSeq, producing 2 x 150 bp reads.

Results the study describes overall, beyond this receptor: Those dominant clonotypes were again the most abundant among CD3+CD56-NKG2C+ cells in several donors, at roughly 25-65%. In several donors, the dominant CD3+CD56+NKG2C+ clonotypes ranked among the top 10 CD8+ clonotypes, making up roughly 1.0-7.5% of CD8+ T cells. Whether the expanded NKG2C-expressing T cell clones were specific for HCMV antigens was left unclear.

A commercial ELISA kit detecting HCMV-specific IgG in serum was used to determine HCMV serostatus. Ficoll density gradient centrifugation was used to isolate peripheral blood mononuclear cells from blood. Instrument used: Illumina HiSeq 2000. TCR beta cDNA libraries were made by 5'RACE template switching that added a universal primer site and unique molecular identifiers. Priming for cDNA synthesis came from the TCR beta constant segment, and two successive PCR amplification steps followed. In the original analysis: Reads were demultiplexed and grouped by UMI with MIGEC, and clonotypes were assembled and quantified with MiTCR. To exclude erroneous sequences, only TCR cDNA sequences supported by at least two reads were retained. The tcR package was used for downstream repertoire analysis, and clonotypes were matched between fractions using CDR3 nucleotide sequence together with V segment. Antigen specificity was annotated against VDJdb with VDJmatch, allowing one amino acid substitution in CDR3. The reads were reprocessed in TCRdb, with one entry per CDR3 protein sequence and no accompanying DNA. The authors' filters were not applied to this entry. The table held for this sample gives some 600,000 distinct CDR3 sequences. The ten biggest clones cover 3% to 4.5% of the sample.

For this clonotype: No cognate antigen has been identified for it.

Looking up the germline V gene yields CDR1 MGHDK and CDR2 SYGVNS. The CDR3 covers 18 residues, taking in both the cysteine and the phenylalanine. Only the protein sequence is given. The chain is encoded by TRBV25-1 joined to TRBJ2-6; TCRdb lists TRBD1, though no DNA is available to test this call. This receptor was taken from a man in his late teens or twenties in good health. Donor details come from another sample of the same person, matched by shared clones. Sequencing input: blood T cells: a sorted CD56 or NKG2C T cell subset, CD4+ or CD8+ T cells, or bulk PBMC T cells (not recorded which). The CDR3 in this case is CASSRGATWRTGANVLTF.